This T cell receptor (beta chain) was recorded in a study of T cell repertoires in cytomegalovirus infection. Study summary: Matching HLA type, along with CMV infection, was indicated by public TCR beta signatures.

MiXCR, run by TCRdb on the reads, gives a single entry per CDR3 protein. The data hold under 450,000 distinct CDR3 sequences, with approximately 35% observed a single time. Concerning this clonotype itself: Its antigen is unknown.

The CDR3 consists of 14 residues. Per germline, CDR1 SGHTA and CDR2 FQGNSA. The junction had 9 bases not matched to a gene; V was cut back by 6 bases and J by 7 bases. This chain uses TRBV7-2 with TRBJ2-1, with 7 bases aligning to TRBD1. This TCR came from a human donor in good health (CMV status not recorded). Some clones in this sample may be carry-over from other donors' samples. The material sequenced was cultured PBMCs, taken from culture after CMV antigen stimulation. For the CDR3, the DNA is TGTGCCAGCAGTCGACAGGGATATTCTAATGAGCAGTTCTTC. This translates into CASSRQGYSNEQFF.